These 3 T cell receptor beta chains were sequenced from one sample in a study of shared clonotypes between healthy human individuals. The method was immunoSEQ multiplex PCR; TCRdb's version includes in-frame clones alone and lacks a portion of them. Of some 1,100,000 clones in the sample, 75% to 80% were seen once. The sequencing sample was made of memory CD4+ T cells from PBMCs. Subset in this sample: CD45RA-negative fraction. These receptors all stem from a man between 18 and 29 years old in good health. Some clones in this sample may be carry-over from other donors' samples.

The CDR3 DNA is TGTGCCAGCAGCTTAGGAATGCTAGCGGGGAACCAAGAGACCCAGTACTTC. Translating gives CASSLGMLAGNQETQYF. The chain employs TRBV11-2 and TRBJ2-5; 9 bases align to TRBD2. The J segment lost 0 bases and the V segment lost 1 base, leaving 6 bases of the junction unmatched. From germline, CDR1 is SGHAT and CDR2 FQNNGV. The CDR3 runs to 17 residues.

This chain links TRBV7-2 with TRBJ2-1; TRBD2 matches 14 bases. V was pared by 2 bases and J by 9 bases, with 6 bases of the junction left unmatched. From germline, CDR1 is SGHTA and CDR2 FQGNSA. The CDR3 length is 16 residues. The CDR3 nucleotides read TGTGCCAGCAGCTTAACCCGACTAGCGGGAGGGAGTGAGCAGTTCTTC. Amino acids: CASSLTRLAGGSEQFF.

The rearrangement joins TRBV7-3 to TRBJ2-2, with D possibly matching TRBD2 (6 bases). V was clipped by 7 bases and J by 4 bases, with 13 bases between them. CDR3 length equals 14 residues. From germline, CDR1 is SGHTA and CDR2 FQGTGA. For the CDR3, the DNA is TGTGCCAGCACCCCGCGGGGCCGCACCGGGGAGCTGTTTTTT. It encodes CASTPRGRTGELFF. Variable domain in full (rest from reference TRBV7-3 and TRBJ2-2): GAGVSQTPSNKVTEKGKYVELRCDPISGHTALYWYRQSLGQGPEFLIYFQGTGAADDSGLPNDRFFAVRPEGSVSTLKIQRTERGDSAVYLCASTPRGRTGELFFGEGSRLTVL.